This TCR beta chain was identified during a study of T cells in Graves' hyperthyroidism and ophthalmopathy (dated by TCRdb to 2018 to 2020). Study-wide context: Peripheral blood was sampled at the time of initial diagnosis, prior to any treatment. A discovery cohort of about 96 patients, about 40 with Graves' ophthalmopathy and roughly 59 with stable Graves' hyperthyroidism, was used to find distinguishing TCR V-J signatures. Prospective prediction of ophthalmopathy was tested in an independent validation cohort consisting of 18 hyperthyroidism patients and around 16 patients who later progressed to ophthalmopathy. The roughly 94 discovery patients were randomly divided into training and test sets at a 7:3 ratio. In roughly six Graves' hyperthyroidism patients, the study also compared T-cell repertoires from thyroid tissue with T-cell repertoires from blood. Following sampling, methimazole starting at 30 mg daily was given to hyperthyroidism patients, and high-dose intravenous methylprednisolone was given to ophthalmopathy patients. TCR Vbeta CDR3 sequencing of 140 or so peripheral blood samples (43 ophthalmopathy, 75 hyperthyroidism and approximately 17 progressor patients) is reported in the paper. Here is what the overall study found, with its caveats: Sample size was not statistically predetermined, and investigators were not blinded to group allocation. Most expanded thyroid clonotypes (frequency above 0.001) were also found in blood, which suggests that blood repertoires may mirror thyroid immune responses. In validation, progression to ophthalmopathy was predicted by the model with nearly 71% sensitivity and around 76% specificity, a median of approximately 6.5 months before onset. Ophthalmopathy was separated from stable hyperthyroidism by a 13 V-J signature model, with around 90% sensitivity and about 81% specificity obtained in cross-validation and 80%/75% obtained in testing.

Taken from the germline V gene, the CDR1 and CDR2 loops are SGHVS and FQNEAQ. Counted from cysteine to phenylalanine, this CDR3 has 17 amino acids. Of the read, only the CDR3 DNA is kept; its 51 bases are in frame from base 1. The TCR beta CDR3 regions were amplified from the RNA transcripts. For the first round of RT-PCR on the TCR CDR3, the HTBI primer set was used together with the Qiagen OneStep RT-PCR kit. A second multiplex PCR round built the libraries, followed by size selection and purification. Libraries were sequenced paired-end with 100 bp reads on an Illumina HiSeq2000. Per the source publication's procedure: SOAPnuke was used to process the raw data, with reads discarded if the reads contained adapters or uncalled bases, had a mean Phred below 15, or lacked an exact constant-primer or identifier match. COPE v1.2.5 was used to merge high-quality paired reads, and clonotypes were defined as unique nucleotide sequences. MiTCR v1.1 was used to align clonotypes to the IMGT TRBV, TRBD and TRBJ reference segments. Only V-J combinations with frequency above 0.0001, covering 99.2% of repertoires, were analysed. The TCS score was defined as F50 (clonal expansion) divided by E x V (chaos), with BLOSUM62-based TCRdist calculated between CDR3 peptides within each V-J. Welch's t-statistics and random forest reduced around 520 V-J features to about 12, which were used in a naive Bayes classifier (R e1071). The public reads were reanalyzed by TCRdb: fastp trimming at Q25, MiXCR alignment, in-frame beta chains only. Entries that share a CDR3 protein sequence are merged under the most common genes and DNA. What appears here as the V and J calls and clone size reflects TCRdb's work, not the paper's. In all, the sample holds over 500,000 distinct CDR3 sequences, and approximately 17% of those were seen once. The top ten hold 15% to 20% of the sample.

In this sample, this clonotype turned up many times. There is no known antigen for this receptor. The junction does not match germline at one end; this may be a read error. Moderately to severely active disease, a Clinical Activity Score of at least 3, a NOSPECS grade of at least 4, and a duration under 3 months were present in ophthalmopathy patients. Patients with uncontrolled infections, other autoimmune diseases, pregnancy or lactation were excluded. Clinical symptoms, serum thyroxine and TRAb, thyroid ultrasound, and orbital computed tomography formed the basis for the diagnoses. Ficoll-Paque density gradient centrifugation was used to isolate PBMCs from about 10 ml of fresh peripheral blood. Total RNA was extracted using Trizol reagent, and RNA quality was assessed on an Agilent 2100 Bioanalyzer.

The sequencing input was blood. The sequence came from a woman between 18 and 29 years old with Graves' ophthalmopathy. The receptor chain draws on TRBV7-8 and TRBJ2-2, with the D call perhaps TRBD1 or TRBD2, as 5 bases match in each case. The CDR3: CASSLAGPGLPTGELFF. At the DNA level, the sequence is TGTGCCAGCAGCCTAGCAGGTCCAGGGCTGCCTACCGGGGAGCTGTTTTTT.